The clone carrying this T cell receptor (beta chain) was seen only once. After removal of 4 bases from V and 4 bases from J, the junction contained 9 bases not matched to a gene. Germline V gene sequence: CDR1 LGHDT, CDR2 YNNKEL (reference sequence). The CDR3 is made up of 15 amino acids. The record originates from a study of blood T cell repertoires in COVID-19. Sequencing used immunoSEQ multiplex PCR; TCRdb keeps in-frame clones, though not all of them. The table lists roughly 76,000 clones, about 92% of them singletons. What was sequenced was peripheral blood. The chain joins TRBV3-1 (or the pseudogene TRBV3-2) to TRBJ1-2; 7 nucleotides match TRBD1. The receptor was derived from a man between 45 and 60 years old with acute or convalescent COVID-19. The chain's CDR3 is CASSPTFDRAYGYTF. CDR3 in DNA: TGTGCCAGCAGCCCGACCTTCGACAGGGCCTATGGCTACACCTTC.